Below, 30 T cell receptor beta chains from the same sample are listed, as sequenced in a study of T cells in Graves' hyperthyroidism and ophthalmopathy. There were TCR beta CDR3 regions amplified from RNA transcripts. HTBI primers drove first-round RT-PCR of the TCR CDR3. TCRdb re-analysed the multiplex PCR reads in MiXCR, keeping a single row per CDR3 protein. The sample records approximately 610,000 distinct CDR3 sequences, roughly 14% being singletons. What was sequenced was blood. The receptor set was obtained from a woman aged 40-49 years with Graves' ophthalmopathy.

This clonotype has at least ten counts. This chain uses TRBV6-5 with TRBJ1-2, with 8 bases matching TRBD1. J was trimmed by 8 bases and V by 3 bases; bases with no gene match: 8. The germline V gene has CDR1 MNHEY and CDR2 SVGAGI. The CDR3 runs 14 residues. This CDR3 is CASSYGQGAWGYTF. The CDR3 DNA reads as TGTGCCAGCAGTTATGGGCAGGGGGCATGGGGCTACACCTTC.

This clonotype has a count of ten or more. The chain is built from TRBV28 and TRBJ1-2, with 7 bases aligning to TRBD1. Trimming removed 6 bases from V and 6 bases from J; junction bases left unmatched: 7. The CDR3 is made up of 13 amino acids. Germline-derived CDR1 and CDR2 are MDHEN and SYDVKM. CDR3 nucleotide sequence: TGTGCCAGCAGCCCCACCGGGACAGATGGCTACACCTTC. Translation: CASSPTGTDGYTF.

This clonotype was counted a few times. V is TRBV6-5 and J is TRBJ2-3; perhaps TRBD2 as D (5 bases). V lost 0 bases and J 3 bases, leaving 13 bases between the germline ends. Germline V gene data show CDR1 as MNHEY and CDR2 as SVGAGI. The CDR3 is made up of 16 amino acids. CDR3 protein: CASSYSSGLVTDTQYF. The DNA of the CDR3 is TGTGCCAGCAGTTACTCCAGCGGACTGGTAACAGATACGCAGTATTTT.

In DNA, the CDR3 is TGCAGTGCTCCCCGAACGGGGACGGCCGGGGAGCTGTTTTTT. Translating it yields CSAPRTGTAGELFF. The genes are TRBV20-1 and TRBJ2-2; possibly TRBD1 or TRBD2 for D (5 bases each). The germline CDR1 and CDR2 sequences are DFQATT and SNEGSKA (reference sequence). Trimming left V 5 bases short and J 6 bases short, with 16 bases between. This CDR3 is built from 14 residues.

The CDR3 protein is CATSEPPGGSGGELFF. In DNA, the CDR3 is TGTGCCACCAGTGAACCTCCAGGGGGCTCTGGCGGGGAGCTGTTTTTT. The rearrangement links TRBV24-1 to TRBJ2-2, with 8 nucleotides matching TRBD1. The J segment lost 7 bases and the V segment lost 4 bases, leaving 10 bases of the junction unmatched. Germline assignment: CDR1 KGHDR and CDR2 SFDVKD. The CDR3 is 16 residues long.

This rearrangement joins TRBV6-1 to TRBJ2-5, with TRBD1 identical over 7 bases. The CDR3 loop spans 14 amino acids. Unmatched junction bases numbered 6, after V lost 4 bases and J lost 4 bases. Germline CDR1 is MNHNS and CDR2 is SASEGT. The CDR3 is CASSADRDGETQYF. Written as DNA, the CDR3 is TGTGCCAGCAGTGCAGACAGGGATGGAGAGACCCAGTACTTC.

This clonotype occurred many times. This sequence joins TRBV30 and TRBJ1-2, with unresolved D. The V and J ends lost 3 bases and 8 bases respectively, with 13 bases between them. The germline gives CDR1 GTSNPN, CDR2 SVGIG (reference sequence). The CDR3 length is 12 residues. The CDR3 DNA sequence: TGTGCCTGGAGCGTGGACCCCAACGGCTACACCTTC. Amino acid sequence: CAWSVDPNGYTF.

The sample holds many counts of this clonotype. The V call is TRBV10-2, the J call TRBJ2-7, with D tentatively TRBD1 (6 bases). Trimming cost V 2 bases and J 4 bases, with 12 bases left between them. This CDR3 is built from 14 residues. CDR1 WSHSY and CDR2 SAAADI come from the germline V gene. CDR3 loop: CASSENRRGYEQYF. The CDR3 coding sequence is TGCGCCAGCAGTGAGAACCGTAGGGGGTACGAGCAGTACTTC.

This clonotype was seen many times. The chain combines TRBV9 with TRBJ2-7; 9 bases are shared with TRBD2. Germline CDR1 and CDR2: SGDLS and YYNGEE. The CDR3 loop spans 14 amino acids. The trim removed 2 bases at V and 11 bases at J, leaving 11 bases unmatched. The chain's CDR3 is CASSVGNLAGMKYF. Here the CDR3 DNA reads TGTGCCAGCAGCGTCGGTAACCTAGCGGGAATGAAGTACTTC.

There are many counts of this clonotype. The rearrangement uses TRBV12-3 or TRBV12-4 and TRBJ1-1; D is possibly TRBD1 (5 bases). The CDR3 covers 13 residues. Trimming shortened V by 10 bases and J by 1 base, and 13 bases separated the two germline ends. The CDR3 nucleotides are TGTGCCACCATCTTAGGGACGAACACTGAAGCTTTCTTT. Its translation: CATILGTNTEAFF.

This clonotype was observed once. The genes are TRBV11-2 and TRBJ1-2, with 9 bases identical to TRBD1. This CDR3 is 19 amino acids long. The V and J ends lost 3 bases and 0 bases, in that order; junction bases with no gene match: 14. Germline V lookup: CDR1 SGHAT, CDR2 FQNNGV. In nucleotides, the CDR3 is TGTGCCAGCAGCTTTTCCCTAGGACAGGGGATGGGAGCTAACTATGGCTACACCTTC. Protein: CASSFSLGQGMGANYGYTF.

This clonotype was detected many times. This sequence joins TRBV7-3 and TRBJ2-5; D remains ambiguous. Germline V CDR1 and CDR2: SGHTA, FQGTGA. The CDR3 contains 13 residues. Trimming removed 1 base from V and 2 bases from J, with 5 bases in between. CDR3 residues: CASSLINQETQYF. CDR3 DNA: TGTGCCAGCAGCTTAATCAATCAAGAGACCCAGTACTTC. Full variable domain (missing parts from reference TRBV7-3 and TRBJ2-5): GAGVSQTPSNKVTEKGKYVELRCDPISGHTALYWYRQSLGQGPEFLIYFQGTGAADDSGLPNDRFFAVRPEGSVSTLKIQRTERGDSAVYLCASSLINQETQYFGPGTRLLVL.

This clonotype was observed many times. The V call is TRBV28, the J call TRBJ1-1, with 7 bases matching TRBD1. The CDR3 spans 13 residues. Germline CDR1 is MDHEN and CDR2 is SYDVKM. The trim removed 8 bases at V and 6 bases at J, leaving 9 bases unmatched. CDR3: CASAKGAPPEAFF. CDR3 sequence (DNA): TGTGCCAGCGCGAAGGGGGCGCCCCCTGAAGCTTTCTTT. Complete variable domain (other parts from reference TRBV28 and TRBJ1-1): DVKVTQSSRYLVKRTGEKVFLECVQDMDHENMFWYRQDPGLGLRLIYFSYDVKMKEKGDIPEGYSVSREKKERFSLILESASTNQTSMYLCASAKGAPPEAFFGQGTRLTVV.

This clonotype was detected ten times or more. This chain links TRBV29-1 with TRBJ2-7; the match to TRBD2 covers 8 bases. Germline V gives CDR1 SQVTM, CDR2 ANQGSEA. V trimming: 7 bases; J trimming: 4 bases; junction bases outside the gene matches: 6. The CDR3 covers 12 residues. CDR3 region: CSGAGDGYEQYF. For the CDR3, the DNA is TGCAGCGGAGCGGGAGACGGTTACGAGCAGTACTTC.

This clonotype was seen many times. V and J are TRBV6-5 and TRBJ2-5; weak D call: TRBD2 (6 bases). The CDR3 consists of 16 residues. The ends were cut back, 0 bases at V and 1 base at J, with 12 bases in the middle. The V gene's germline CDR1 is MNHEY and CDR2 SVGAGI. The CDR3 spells CASSYSVGLGQETQYF. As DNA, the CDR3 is TGTGCCAGCAGTTACTCGGTGGGACTCGGCCAAGAGACCCAGTACTTC.

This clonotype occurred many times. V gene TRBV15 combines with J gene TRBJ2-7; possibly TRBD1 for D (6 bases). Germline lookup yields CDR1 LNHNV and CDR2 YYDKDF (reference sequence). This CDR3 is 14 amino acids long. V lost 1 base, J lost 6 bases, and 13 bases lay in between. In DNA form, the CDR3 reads TGTGCCACCAGCAGAGCCGTTACAGGGTCCGAGCAGTACTTC. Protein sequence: CATSRAVTGSEQYF.

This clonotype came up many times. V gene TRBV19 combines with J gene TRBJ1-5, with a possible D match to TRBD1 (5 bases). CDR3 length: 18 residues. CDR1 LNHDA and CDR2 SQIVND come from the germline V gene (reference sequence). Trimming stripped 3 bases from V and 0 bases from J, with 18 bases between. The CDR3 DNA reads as TGTGCCAGTAGTATTGACAGTCGGGCCTCATATAGCAATCAGCCCCAGCATTTT. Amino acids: CASSIDSRASYSNQPQHF.

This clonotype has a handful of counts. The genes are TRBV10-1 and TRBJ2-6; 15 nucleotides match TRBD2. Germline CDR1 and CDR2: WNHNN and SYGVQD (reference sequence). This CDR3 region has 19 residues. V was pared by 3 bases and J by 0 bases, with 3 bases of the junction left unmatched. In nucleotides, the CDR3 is TGCGCCAGCAGTGAAGGGACTAGCGGGAGGCTCTCTGGGGCCAACGTCCTGACTTTC. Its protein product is CASSEGTSGRLSGANVLTF.

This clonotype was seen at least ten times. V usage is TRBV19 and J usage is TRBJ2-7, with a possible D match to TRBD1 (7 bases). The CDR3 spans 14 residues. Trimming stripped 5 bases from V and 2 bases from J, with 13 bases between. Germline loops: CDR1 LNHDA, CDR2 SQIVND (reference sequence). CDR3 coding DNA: TGTGCCAGTAGTTCGCGGGACAGTCCCTACGAGCAGTACTTC. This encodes CASSSRDSPYEQYF.

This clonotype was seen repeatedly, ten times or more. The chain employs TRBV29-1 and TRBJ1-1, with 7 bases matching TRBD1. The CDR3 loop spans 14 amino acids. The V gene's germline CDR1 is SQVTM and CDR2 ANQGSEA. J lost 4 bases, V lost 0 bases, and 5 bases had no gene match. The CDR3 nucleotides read TGCAGCGTTGAAGATCGACAGGGTGTCACTGAAGCTTTCTTT. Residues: CSVEDRQGVTEAFF.

The CDR3 region is CASSPRTGTTEAFF. The CDR3 nucleotides read TGTGCCAGCAGCCCCCGGACAGGGACCACTGAAGCTTTCTTT. The chain carries TRBV3-1 and TRBJ1-1; 8 positions match TRBD1. The CDR3 is 14 residues long. J lost 4 bases, V lost 4 bases, and 5 bases had no gene match. CDR1 and CDR2 (germline): LGHDT, YNNKEL (reference sequence).

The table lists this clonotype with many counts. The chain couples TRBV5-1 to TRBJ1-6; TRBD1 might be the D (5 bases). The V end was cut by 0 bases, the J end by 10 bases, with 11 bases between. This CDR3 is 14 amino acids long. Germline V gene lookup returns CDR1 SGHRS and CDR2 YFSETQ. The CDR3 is CASSLAGLESPLHF. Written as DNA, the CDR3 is TGCGCCAGCAGCTTGGCGGGGCTCGAATCACCCCTCCACTTT.

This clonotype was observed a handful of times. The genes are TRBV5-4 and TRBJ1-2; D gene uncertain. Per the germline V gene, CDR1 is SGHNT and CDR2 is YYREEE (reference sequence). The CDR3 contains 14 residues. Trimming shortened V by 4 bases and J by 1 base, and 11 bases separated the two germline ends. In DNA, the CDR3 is TGTGCCAGCAGCCCGATAAGAGATAACTATGGCTACACCTTC. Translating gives CASSPIRDNYGYTF. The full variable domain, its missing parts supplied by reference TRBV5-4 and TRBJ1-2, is ETGVTQSPTHLIKTRGQQVTLRCSSQSGHNTVSWYQQALGQGPQFIFQYYREEENGRGNFPPRFSGLQFPNYSSELNVNALELDDSALYLCASSPIRDNYGYTFGSGTRLTVV.

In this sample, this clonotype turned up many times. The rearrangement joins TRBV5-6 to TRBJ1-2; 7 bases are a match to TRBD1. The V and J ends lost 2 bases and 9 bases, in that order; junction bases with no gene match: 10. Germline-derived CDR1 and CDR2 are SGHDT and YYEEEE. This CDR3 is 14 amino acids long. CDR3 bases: TGTGCCAGCAGCTTCGGGACAGAAATCCCCCGCTACACCTTC. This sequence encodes CASSFGTEIPRYTF.

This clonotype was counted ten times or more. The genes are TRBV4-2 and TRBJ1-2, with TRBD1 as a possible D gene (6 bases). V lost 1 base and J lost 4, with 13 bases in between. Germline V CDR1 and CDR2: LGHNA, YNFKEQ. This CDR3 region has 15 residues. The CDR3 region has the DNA TGTGCCAGCAGCCAAGGCCAGGGGCAAGCCTATGGCTACACCTTC. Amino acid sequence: CASSQGQGQAYGYTF.

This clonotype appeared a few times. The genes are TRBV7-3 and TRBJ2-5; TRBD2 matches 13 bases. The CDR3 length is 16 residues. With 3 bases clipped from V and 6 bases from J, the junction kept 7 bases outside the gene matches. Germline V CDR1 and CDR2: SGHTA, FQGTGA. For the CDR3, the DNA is TGTGCCAGCAGCTTTGGACTAGCGGGAGTGGGCAAGACCCAGTACTTC. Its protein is CASSFGLAGVGKTQYF.

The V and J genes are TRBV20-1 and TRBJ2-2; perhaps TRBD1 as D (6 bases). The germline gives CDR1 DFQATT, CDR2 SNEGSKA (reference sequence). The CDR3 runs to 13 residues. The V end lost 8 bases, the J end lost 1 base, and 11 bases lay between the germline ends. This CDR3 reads CSTGTLNTGELFF. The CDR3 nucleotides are TGCAGTACCGGGACACTGAACACCGGGGAGCTGTTTTTT.

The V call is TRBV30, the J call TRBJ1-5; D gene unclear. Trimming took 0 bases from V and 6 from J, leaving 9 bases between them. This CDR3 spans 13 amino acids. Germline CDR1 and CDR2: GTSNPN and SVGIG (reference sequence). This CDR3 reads CAWSVWVGQPQHF. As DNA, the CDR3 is TGTGCCTGGAGTGTCTGGGTTGGTCAGCCCCAGCATTTT.

The CDR3 sequence is CASSEEGAGAYEQYF. Here the CDR3 DNA reads TGTGCCAGCAGTGAAGAAGGGGCGGGGGCCTACGAGCAGTACTTC. V is TRBV6-1 and J is TRBJ2-7, with 7 bases that match TRBD2. V shed 1 base and J 2 bases; nucleotides not matched to a gene: 5. CDR3 length: 15 amino acids. Germline V gives CDR1 MNHNS, CDR2 SASEGT.

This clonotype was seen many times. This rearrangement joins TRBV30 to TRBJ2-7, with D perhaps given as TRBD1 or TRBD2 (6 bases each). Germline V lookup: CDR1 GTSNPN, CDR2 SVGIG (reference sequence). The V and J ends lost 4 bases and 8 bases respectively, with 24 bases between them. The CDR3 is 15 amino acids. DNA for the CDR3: TGTGCCTGGACTCCCAACGGGGGTAGGGGGGATAAGCAGTACTTC. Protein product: CAWTPNGGRGDKQYF. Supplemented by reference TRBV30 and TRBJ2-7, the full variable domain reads SQTIHQWPATLVQPVGSPLSLECTVEGTSNPNLYWYRQAAGRGLQLLFYSVGIGQISSEVPQNLSASRPQDRQFILSSKKLLLSDSGFYLCAWTPNGGRGDKQYFGPGTRLTVT.